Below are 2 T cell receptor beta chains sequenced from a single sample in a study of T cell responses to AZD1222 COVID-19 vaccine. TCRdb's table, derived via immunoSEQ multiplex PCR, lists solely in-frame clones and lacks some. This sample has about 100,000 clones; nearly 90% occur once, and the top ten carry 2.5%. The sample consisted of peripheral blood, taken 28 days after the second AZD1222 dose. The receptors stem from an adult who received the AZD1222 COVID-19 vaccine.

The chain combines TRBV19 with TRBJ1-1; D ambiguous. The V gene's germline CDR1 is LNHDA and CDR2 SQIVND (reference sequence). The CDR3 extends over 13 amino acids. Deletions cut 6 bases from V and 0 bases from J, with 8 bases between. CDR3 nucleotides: TGTGCCAGTAGCCTAACACTGAACACTGAAGCTTTCTTT. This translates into CASSLTLNTEAFF.

CDR3 bases: TGTGCCAGCACCTCGTCGGGGATAGGCACCGGGGAGCTGTTTTTT. Protein: CASTSSGIGTGELFF. The chain links TRBV5-5 to TRBJ2-2, with D possibly matching TRBD2 (5 bases). CDR3 length equals 15 residues. Germline assignment: CDR1 SGHKS and CDR2 YYEKEE (reference sequence). Trimming pared 6 bases from V and 4 bases from J, leaving 16 bases between.